Detailed here is one T cell receptor (beta chain). These data belong to a study of OX40 agonist ivuxolimab in advanced cancers. Libraries were prepared by immunoSEQ multiplex PCR; TCRdb keeps only in-frame clonotypes and omits some of them. The table lists under 80,000 clones, 88% of them singletons. With 5 bases removed from V and 4 bases from J, the gap between germline ends came to 15 bases. Germline CDR1 SNHLY, CDR2 FYNNEI. The CDR3 is 15 amino acids. The sequence derives from an adult with an advanced solid tumor such as melanoma, head and neck, liver or kidney cancer. Sample: CD4+ or CD8+ T cells sorted from blood, taken in a trial of the OX40 agonist ivuxolimab. This sequence joins TRBV2 and TRBJ2-1, with TRBD1 as a possible D gene (6 bases). DNA of the CDR3: TGTGCCAGCAGTCCCCGGGACACCATATACAATGAGCAGTTCTTC. This encodes CASSPRDTIYNEQFF. The complete variable domain, with remaining parts taken from reference TRBV2 and TRBJ2-1, reads EPEVTQTPSHQVTQMGQEVILRCVPISNHLYFYWYRQILGQKVEFLVSFYNNEISEKSEIFDDQFSVERPDGSNFTLKIRSTKLEDSAMYFCASSPRDTIYNEQFFGPGTRLTVL.